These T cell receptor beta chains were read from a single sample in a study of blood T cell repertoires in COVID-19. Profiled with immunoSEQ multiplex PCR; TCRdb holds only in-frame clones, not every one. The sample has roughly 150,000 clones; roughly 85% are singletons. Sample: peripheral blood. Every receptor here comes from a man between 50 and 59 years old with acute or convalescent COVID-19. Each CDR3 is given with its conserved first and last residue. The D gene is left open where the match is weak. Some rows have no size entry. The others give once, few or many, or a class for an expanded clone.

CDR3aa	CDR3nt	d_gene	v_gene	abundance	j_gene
CASSPRGMETQYF	TGTGCCAGCAGCCCTAGAGGTATGGAGACCCAGTACTTC	.	TRBV3-1/TRBV3-2	.	TRBJ2-5
CASSLGDRENIQYF	TGTGCCAGCAGCTTAGGGGACAGGGAAAACATTCAGTACTTC	TRBD1	TRBV7-9	.	TRBJ2-4
CASTSSPLAYYGYTF	TGTGCCAGCACAAGTAGCCCCCTGGCCTACTATGGCTACACCTTC	.	TRBV6-5	.	TRBJ1-2
CSASFTAGNTIYF	TGCAGTGCTAGTTTCACGGCTGGAAACACCATATATTTT	.	TRBV20-1	.	TRBJ1-3
CASSLVRTGVGNQPQHF	TGTGCCAGCAGCTTAGTACGGACAGGGGTTGGCAATCAGCCCCAGCATTTT	TRBD1	TRBV7-2	.	TRBJ1-5
CASTSVTNTGELFF	TGTGCCAGCACATCGGTGACGAACACCGGGGAGCTGTTTTTT	.	TRBV2	.	TRBJ2-2
CASSDHRGISGSLGETQYF	TGTGCCAGCAGTGATCACAGGGGGATTAGCGGGTCCCTCGGGGAGACCCAGTACTTC	.	TRBV6-1	.	TRBJ2-5
CASSFVPQVMNTEAFF	TGTGCCAGCAGCTTTGTACCACAGGTGATGAACACTGAAGCTTTCTTT	.	TRBV12-1	.	TRBJ1-1
CASSLEGGHRSYEQYF	TGTGCCAGCAGCTTGGAAGGGGGCCACCGCTCCTACGAGCAGTACTTC	TRBD1	TRBV5-6	.	TRBJ2-7
CASSYSIGTGHEQFF	TGTGCCAGCAGTTACTCCATCGGGACAGGGCATGAGCAGTTCTTC	TRBD1	TRBV6-6	.	TRBJ2-1
CVIQGREPIEQYF	TGTGTAATCCAAGGGAGGGAACCTATCGAGCAGTACTTC	.	TRBV21-1	.	TRBJ2-7
CATSDSGSGANVLTF	TGTGCCACCAGTGATTCGGGTTCTGGGGCCAACGTCCTGACTTTC	.	TRBV24-1	.	TRBJ2-6
CASSLLAGSLYEQYF	TGTGCCAGCAGCTTACTAGCGGGATCCCTCTACGAGCAGTACTTC	TRBD2	TRBV11-1	.	TRBJ2-7
CASTQGGSGNTIYF	TGTGCCAGCACCCAGGGCGGCTCTGGAAACACCATATATTTT	.	TRBV25-1	.	TRBJ1-3
CASSLDKTGGLYGYTF	TGTGCCAGCAGCTTAGATAAGACAGGGGGCTTGTATGGCTACACCTTC	TRBD1	TRBV5-4	once	TRBJ1-2
CASSEGTATNEKLFF	TGTGCCAGCTCAGAAGGGACAGCAACTAATGAAAAACTGTTTTTT	TRBD1	TRBV18	.	TRBJ1-4
CASSGSAGISSYNEQFF	TGCGCCAGCAGCGGATCGGCGGGCATCAGCTCCTACAATGAGCAGTTCTTC	.	TRBV5-1	.	TRBJ2-1
CAWIPEGGEEYTEAFF	TGTGCCTGGATCCCAGAGGGAGGGGAGGAATACACTGAAGCTTTCTTT	.	TRBV30	.	TRBJ1-1
CASSQDSGTNQPQHF	TGTGCCAGCAGCCAAGACTCAGGAACGAATCAGCCCCAGCATTTT	.	TRBV3-1/TRBV3-2	once	TRBJ1-5
CASSQGVWTGTEGYTF	TGTGCCAGCAGCCAAGGGGTTTGGACAGGCACGGAGGGCTACACCTTC	TRBD1	TRBV3-1/TRBV3-2	once	TRBJ1-2
CASSTTRTGGDGYTF	TGTGCCAGTAGTACCACAAGGACAGGGGGCGATGGCTACACCTTC	TRBD1	TRBV19	.	TRBJ1-2
CASSLVGRITGELFF	TGTGCCAGCAGCTTAGTGGGCAGAATCACCGGGGAGCTGTTTTTT	.	TRBV7-9	.	TRBJ2-2
CASSFSDYRGETQYF	TGTGCCAGCAGCTTTTCCGACTACCGGGGAGAGACCCAGTACTTC	.	TRBV5-6	.	TRBJ2-5